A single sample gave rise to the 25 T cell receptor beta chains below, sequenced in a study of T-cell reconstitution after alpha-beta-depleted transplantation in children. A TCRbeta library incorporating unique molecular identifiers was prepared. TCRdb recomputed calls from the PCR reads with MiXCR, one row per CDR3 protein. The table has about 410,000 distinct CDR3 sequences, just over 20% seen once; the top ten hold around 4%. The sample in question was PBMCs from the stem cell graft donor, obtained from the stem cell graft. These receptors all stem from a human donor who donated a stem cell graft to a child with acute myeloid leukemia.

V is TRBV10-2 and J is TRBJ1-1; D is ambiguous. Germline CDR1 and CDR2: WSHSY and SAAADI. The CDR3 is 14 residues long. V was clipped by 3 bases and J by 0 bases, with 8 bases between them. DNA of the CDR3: TGCGCCAGCAGTGAATGGATTATGAACACTGAAGCTTTCTTT. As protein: CASSEWIMNTEAFF.

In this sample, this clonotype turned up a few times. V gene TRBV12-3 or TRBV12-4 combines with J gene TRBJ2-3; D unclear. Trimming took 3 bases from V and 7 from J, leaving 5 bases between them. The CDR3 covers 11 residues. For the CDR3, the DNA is TGTGCCAGCAGTTTTTTAAATACGCAGTATTTT. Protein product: CASSFLNTQYF.

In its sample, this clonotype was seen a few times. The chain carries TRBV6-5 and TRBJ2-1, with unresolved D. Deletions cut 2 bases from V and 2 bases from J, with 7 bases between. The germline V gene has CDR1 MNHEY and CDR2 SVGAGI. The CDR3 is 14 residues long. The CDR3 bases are TGTGCCAGCAGTTACACAGAAGCCTACAATGAGCAGTTCTTC. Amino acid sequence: CASSYTEAYNEQFF.

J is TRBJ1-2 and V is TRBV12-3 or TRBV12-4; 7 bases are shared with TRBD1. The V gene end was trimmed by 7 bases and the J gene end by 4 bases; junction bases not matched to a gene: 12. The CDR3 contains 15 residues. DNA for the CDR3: TGTGCCAGCAAGGTGGAGGGGGCGCGGTCCTATGGCTACACCTTC. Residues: CASKVEGARSYGYTF.

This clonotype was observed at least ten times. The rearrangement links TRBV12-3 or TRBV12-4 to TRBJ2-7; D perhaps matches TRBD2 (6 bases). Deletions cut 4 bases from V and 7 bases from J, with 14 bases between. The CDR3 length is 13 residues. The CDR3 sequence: CASSSLGGREQYF. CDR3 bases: TGTGCCAGCAGTTCCCTCGGGGGTAGGGAGCAGTACTTC.

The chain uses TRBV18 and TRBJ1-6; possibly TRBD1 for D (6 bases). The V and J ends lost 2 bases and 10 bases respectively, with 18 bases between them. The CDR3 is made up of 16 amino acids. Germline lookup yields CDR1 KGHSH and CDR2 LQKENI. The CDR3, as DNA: TGTGCCAGCTCACCAAAAACGGGACACCAGGCCTCACCCCTCCACTTT. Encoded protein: CASSPKTGHQASPLHF.

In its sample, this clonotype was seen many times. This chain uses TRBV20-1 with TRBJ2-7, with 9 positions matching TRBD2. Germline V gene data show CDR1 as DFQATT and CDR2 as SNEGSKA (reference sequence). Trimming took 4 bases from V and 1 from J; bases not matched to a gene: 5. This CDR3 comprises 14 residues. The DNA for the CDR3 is TGCAGTGCTACGGCGACTAGCGGATCCTACGAGCAGTACTTC. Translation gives CSATATSGSYEQYF.

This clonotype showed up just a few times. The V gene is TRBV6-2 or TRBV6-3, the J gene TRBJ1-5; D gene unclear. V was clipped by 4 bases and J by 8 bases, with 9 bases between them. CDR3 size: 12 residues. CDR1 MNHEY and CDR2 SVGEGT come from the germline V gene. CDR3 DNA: TGTGCCAGCAGTTTCAATCGGAAGCCCCAGCATTTT. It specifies CASSFNRKPQHF.

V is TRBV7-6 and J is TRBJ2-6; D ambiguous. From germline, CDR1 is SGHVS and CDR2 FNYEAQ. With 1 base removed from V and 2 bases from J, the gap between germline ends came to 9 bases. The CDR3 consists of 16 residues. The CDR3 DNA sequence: TGTGCCAGCAGCTTAGAAGCAGGCACTGGGGCCAACGTCCTGACTTTC. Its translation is CASSLEAGTGANVLTF.

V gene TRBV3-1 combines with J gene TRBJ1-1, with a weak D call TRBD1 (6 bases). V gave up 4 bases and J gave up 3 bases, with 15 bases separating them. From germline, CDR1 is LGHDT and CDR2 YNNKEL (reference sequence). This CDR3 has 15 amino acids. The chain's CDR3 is CASSLGGAFDTEAFF. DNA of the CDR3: TGTGCCAGCAGCCTTGGGGGCGCGTTTGACACTGAAGCTTTCTTT.

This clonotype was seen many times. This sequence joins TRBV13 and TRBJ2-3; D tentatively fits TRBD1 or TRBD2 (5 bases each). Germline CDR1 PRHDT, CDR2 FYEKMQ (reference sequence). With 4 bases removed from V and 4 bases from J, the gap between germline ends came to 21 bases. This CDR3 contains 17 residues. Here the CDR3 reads CASSSLWGQRTSDTQYF. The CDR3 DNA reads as TGTGCCAGCAGCTCCCTCTGGGGCCAGCGGACCTCAGATACGCAGTATTTT.

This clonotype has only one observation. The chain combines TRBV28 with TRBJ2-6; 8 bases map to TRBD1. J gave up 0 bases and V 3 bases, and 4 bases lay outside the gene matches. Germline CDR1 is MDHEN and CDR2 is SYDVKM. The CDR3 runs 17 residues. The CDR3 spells CASSFWDRSSGANVLTF. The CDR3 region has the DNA TGTGCCAGCAGTTTCTGGGACAGGAGCTCTGGGGCCAACGTCCTGACTTTC.

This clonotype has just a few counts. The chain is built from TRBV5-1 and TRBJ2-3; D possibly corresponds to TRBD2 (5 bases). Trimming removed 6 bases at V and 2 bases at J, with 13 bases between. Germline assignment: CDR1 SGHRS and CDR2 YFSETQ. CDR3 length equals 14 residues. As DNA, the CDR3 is TGCGCCAGCATGAAAGCGGACTCCACAGATACGCAGTATTTT. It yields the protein CASMKADSTDTQYF.

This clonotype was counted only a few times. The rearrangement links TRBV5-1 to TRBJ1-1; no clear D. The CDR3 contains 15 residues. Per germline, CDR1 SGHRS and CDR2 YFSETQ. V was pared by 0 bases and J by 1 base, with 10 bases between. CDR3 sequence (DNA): TGCGCCAGCAGCTTGGCGCGCAGTGCGAACACTGAAGCTTTCTTT. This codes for CASSLARSANTEAFF.

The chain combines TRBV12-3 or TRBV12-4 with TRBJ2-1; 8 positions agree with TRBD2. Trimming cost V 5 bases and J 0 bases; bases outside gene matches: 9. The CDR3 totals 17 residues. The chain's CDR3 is CASSILTSGLSYNEQFF. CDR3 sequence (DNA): TGTGCCAGCAGTATACTTACTAGCGGTCTCTCCTACAATGAGCAGTTCTTC.

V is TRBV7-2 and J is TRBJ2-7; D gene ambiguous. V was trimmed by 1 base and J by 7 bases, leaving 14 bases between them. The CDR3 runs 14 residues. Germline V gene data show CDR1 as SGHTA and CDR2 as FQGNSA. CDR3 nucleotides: TGTGCCAGCAGCTTAGGCAGCCACTCGAGAGAGCAGTACTTC. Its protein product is CASSLGSHSREQYF.

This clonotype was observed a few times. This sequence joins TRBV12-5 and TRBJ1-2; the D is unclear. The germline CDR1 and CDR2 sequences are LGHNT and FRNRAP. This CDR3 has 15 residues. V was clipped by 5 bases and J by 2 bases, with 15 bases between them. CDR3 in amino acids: CASGPTLTENYGYTF. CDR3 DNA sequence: TGTGCTAGTGGTCCCACCTTGACCGAGAACTATGGCTACACCTTC.

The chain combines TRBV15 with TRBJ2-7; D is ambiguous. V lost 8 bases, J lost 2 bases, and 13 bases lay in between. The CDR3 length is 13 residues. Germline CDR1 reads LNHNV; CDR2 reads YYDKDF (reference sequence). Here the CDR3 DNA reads TGTGCCACCGAGGCAGGCGACGCCTACGAGCAGTACTTC. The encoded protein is CATEAGDAYEQYF.

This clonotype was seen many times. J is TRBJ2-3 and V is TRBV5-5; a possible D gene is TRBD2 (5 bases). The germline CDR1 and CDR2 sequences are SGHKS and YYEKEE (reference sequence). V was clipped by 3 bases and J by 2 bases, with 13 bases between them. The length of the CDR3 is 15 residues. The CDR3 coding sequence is TGTGCCAGCAGCTACAGAGGGATCGACACAGATACGCAGTATTTT. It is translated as CASSYRGIDTDTQYF. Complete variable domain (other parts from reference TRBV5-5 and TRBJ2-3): DAGVTQSPTHLIKTRGQQVTLRCSPISGHKSVSWYQQVLGQGPQFIFQYYEKEERGRGNFPDRFSARQFPNYSSELNVNALLLGDSALYLCASSYRGIDTDTQYFGPGTRLTVL.

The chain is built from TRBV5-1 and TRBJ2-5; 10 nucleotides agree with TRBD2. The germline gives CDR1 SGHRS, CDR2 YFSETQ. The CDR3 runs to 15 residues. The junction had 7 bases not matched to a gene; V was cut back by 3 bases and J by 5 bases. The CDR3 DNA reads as TGCGCCAGCAGCTCCCCGTCTAGCGGGAGTGAGACCCAGTACTTC. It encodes CASSSPSSGSETQYF. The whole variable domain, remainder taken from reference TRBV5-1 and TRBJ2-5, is KAGVTQTPRYLIKTRGQQVTLSCSPISGHRSVSWYQQTPGQGLQFLFEYFSETQRNKGNFPGRFSGRQFSNSRSEMNVSTLELGDSALYLCASSSPSSGSETQYFGPGTRLLVL.

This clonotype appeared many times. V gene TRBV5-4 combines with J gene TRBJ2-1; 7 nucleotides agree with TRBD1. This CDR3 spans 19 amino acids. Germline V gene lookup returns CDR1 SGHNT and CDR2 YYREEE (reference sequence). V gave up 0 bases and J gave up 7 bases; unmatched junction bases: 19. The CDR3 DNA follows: TGTGCCAGCAGCTTGGGGACCTTTTTCCGGGACAGAAAGTCAAATGAGCAGTTCTTC. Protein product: CASSLGTFFRDRKSNEQFF.

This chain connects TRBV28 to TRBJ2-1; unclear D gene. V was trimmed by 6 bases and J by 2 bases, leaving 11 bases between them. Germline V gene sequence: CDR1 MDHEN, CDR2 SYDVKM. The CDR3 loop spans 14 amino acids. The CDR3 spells CASSKTPPYNEQFF. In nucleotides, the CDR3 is TGTGCCAGCAGCAAGACGCCACCCTACAATGAGCAGTTCTTC.

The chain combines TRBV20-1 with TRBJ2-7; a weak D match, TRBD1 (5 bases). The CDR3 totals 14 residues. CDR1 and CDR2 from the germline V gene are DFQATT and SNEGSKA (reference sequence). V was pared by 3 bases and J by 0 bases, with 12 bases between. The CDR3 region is CSARTVKSSYEQYF. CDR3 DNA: TGCAGTGCTAGGACAGTTAAGAGCTCCTACGAGCAGTACTTC.

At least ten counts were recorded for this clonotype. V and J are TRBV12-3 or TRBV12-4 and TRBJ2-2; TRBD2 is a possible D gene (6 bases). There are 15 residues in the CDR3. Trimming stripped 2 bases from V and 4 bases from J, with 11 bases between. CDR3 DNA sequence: TGTGCCAGCAGTTTATCGGGAGCGGGCACCGGGGAGCTGTTTTTT. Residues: CASSLSGAGTGELFF.

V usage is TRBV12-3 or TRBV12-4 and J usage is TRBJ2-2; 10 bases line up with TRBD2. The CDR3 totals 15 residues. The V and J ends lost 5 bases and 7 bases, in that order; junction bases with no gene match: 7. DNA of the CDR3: TGTGCCAGCAGTCCCCGAGCGGGAGGGGTCGGGGAGCTGTTTTTT. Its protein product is CASSPRAGGVGELFF.